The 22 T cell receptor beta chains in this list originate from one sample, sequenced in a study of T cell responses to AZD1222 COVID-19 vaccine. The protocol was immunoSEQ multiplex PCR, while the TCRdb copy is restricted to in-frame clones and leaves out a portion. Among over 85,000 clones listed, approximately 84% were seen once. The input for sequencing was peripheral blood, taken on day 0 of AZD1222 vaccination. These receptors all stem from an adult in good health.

This CDR3 is CAISDPGPGYTF. CDR3 in DNA: TGTGCCATCAGTGATCCGGGGCCAGGCTACACCTTC. V is TRBV10-3 and J is TRBJ1-2; the D gene is possibly TRBD1 (5 bases). The CDR3 has 12 amino acids. CDR1 is ENHRY and CDR2 is SYGVKD in the germline V gene. Trimming cost V 3 bases and J 8 bases, with 10 bases left between them.

The CDR3 reads CASSLNRNYGYTF. The CDR3 coding sequence is TGTGCCAGCAGCTTGAACCGCAACTATGGCTACACCTTC. The chain is built from TRBV5-6 and TRBJ1-2, with D hard to call. The CDR3 consists of 13 residues. Looked up from germline, CDR1 is SGHDT and CDR2 is YYEEEE. The V end lost 1 base, the J end lost 2 bases, and 6 bases lay between the germline ends. The variable domain in full, with the rest retrieved from reference TRBV5-6 and TRBJ1-2, is DAGVTQSPTHLIKTRGQQVTLRCSPKSGHDTVSWYQQALGQGPQFIFQYYEEEERQRGNFPDRFSGHQFPNYSSELNVNALLLGDSALYLCASSLNRNYGYTFGSGTRLTVV.

CDR3 nucleotide sequence: TGTGCCACCAGTGCCAAGGCGGCAGGCGCCAATCAGCCCCAGCATTTT. Translation gives CATSAKAAGANQPQHF. The V call is TRBV24-1, the J call TRBJ1-5, with unresolved D. CDR1 is KGHDR, CDR2 SFDVKD, per germline. The CDR3 contains 16 residues. V was pared by 5 bases and J by 3 bases, with 16 bases between.

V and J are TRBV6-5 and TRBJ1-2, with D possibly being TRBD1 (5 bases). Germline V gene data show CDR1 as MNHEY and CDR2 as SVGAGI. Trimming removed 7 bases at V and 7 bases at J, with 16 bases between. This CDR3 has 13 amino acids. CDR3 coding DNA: TGTGCCAGCACCTCAAGAGGGGTGAGTGGCTACACCTTC. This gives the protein CASTSRGVSGYTF.

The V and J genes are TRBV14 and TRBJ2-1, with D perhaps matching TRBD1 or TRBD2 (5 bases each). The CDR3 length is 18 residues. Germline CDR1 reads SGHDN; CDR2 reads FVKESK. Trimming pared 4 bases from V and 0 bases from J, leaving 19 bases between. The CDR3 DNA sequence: TGTGCCAGCAGCCGGAGGAGCGGAGTAGACAGCTCCTACAATGAGCAGTTCTTC. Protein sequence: CASSRRSGVDSSYNEQFF.

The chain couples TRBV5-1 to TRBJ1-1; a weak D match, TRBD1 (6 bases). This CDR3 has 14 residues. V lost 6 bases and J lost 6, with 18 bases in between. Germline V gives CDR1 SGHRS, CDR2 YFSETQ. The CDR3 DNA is TGCGCCAGCACCCCCGACAGGTGGCAGGCTGAAGCTTTCTTT. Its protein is CASTPDRWQAEAFF.

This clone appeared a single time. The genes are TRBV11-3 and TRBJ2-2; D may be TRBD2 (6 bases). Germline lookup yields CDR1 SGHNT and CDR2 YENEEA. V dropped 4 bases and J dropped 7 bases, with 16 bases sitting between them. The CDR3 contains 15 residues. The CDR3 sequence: CASSSTTSFIGELFF. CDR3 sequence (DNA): TGTGCCAGCAGCTCTACAACTAGCTTCATCGGGGAGCTGTTTTTT.

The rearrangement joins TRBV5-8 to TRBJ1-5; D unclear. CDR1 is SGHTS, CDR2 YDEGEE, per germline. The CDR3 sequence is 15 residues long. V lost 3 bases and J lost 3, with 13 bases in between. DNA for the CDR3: TGTGCCAGCAGCTGGACCCGGGGATCCAATCAGCCCCAGCATTTT. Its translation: CASSWTRGSNQPQHF.

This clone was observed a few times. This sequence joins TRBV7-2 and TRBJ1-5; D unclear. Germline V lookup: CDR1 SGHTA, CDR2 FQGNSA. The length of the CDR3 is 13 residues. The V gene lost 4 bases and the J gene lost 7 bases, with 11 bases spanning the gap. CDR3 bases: TGTGCCAGCAGCTCGTACGGGGAGCAGCCCCAGCATTTT. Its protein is CASSSYGEQPQHF.

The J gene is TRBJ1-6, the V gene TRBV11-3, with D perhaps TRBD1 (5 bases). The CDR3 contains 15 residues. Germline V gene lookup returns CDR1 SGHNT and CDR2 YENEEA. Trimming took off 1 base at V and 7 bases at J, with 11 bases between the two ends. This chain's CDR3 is CASSLGQNLNSPLHF. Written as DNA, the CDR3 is TGTGCCAGCAGCTTAGGACAGAACCTGAATTCACCCCTCCACTTT.

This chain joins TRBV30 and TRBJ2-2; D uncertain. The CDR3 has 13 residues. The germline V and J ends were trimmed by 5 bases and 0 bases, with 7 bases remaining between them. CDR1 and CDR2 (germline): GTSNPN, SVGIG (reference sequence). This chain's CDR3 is CAWDGANTGELFF. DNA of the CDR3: TGTGCCTGGGACGGAGCGAACACCGGGGAGCTGTTTTTT.

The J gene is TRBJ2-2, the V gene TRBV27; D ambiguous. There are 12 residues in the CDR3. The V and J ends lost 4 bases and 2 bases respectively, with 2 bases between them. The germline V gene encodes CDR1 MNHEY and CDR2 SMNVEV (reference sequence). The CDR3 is CASSSNTGELFF. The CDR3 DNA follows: TGTGCCAGCAGTTCAAACACCGGGGAGCTGTTTTTT.

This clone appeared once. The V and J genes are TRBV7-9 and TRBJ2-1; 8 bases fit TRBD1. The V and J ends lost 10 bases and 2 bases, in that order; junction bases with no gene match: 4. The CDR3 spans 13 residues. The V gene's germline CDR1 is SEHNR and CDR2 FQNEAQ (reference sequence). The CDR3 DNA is TGTGCCACCACGGACAGGGCCTACAATGAGCAGTTCTTC. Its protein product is CATTDRAYNEQFF. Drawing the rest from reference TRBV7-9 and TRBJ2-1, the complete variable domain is DTGVSQNPRHKITKRGQNVTFRCDPISEHNRLYWYRQTLGQGPEFLTYFQNEAQLEKSRLLSDRFSAERPKGSFSTLEIQRTEQGDSAMYLCATTDRAYNEQFFGPGTRLTVL.

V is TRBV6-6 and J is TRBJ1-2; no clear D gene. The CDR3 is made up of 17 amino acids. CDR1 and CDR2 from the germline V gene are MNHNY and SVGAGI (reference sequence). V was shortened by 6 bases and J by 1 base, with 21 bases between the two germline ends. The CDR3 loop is CASSRRVQQRINYGYTF. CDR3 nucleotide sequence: TGTGCCAGCAGCCGACGGGTACAGCAGCGAATTAACTATGGCTACACCTTC.

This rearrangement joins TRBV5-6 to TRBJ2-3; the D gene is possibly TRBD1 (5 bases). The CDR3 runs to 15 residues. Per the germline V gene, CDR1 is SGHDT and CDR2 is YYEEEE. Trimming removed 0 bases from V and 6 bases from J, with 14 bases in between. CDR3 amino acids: CASSLGRISGDTQYF. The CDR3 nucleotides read TGTGCCAGCAGCTTGGGCAGGATCTCAGGGGATACGCAGTATTTT. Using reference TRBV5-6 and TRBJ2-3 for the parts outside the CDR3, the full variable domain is DAGVTQSPTHLIKTRGQQVTLRCSPKSGHDTVSWYQQALGQGPQFIFQYYEEEERQRGNFPDRFSGHQFPNYSSELNVNALLLGDSALYLCASSLGRISGDTQYFGPGTRLTVL.

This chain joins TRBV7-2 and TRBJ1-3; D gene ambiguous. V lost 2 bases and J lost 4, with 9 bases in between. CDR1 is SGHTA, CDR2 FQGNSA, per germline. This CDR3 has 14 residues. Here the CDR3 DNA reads TGTGCCAGCAGCTTAAAGGGATCCGGAAACACCATATATTTT. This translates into CASSLKGSGNTIYF.

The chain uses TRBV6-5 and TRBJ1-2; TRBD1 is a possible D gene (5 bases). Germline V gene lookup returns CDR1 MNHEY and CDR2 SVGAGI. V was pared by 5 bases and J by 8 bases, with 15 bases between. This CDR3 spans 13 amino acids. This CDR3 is CASSPGTWGGYTF. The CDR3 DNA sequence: TGTGCCAGCAGTCCCGGGACGTGGGGCGGCTACACCTTC.

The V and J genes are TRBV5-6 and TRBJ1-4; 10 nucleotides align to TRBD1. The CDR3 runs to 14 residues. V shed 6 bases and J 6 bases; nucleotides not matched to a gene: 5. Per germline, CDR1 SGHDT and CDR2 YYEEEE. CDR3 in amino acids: CASTRGTGDEKLFF. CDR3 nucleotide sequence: TGTGCCAGCACTCGCGGGACAGGGGATGAAAAACTGTTTTTT.

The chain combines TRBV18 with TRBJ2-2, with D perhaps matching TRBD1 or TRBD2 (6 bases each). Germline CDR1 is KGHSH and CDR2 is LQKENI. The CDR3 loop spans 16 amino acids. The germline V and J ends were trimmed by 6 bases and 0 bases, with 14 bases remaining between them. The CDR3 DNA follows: TGTGCCAGCTCCGGAGGGGGGCCCACGAACACCGGGGAGCTGTTTTTT. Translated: CASSGGGPTNTGELFF.

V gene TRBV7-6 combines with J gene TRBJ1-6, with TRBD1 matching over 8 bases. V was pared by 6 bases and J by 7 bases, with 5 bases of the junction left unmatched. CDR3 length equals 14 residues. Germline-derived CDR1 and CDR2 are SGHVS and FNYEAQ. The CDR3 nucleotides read TGTGCCAGCAGTCAAGGACAGGGAAATTCACCCCTCCACTTT. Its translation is CASSQGQGNSPLHF.

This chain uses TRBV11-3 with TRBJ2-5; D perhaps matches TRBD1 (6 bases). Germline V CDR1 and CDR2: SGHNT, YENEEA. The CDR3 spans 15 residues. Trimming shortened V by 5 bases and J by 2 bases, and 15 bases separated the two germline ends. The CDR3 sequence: CASSLRTDRQETQYF. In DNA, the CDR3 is TGTGCCAGCAGCCTCCGGACAGATCGACAAGAGACCCAGTACTTC.

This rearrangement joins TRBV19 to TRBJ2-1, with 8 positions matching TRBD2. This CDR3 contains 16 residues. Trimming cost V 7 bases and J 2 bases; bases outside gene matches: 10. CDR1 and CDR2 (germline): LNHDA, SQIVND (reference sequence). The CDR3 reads CASTPLGLDPYNEQFF. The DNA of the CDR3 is TGTGCCAGTACCCCCCTGGGACTAGATCCCTACAATGAGCAGTTCTTC.